This entry lists 6 T cell receptor beta chains sequenced from one sample in a study of neurological immune-mediated disorders (dated by TCRdb to between 2019 and 2020). The receptor library was made with 5' RACE. Data came from an Illumina HiSeq 2500. The public reads were run again by TCRdb, first through fastp at Q25 and then through MiXCR, and only productive beta chains were kept. Records with the same CDR3 protein are collapsed into one entry carrying the most frequent genes and DNA. A total of roughly 70,000 distinct CDR3 sequences appear in this sample, 3.5% to 5% of them only once. Approximately 1.2% of the sample is taken by the ten largest. The sequenced sample was PBMCs. These receptors all come from a man aged 30 to 39 with multiple sclerosis.

J is TRBJ1-1 and V is TRBV10-3; D remains ambiguous. Trimming stripped 10 bases from V and 4 bases from J, with 13 bases between. Germline CDR1 ENHRY, CDR2 SYGVKD. The CDR3 loop spans 12 amino acids. CDR3 coding DNA: TGTGCCACCGGGTATACCGGCACTGAAGCTTTCTTT. Its protein product is CATGYTGTEAFF.

This clonotype was picked up many times. The V gene is TRBV29-1, the J gene TRBJ1-3; D gene uncertain. This CDR3 has 12 amino acids. Per the germline V gene, CDR1 is SQVTM and CDR2 is ANQGSEA. Trimming pared 2 bases from V and 0 bases from J, leaving 2 bases between. The CDR3 sequence: CSVETSGNTIYF. CDR3 in DNA: TGCAGCGTTGAAACCTCTGGAAACACCATATATTTT.

This clonotype has ten or more counts. The chain employs TRBV29-1 and TRBJ2-7, with D uncertain. This CDR3 comprises 14 residues. With 5 bases removed from V and 6 bases from J, the gap between germline ends came to 20 bases. The germline V gene has CDR1 SQVTM and CDR2 ANQGSEA. The CDR3 region has the DNA TGCAGCGTTACCCCTTGGACCGAGCCCCTCGAGCAGTACTTC. Protein product: CSVTPWTEPLEQYF.

This clonotype came up many times. The J gene is TRBJ1-1, the V gene TRBV7-9; TRBD1 aligns across 8 bases. CDR3 size: 14 residues. V trimming: 4 bases; J trimming: 2 bases; junction bases outside the gene matches: 3. Per germline, CDR1 SEHNR and CDR2 FQNEAQ (reference sequence). The CDR3 nucleotides read TGTGCCAGCAGCTCTACAGGGGGTAACACTGAAGCTTTCTTT. Residues: CASSSTGGNTEAFF.

This clonotype was seen repeatedly, ten times or more. The chain joins TRBV7-9 to TRBJ1-1; D is ambiguous. Germline values: CDR1 SEHNR, CDR2 FQNEAQ (reference sequence). This CDR3 is 14 amino acids long. Trimming shortened V by 2 bases and J by 0 bases, and 7 bases separated the two germline ends. The CDR3 DNA reads TGTGCCAGCAGCTTATATGGGTTGAACACTGAAGCTTTCTTT. As protein: CASSLYGLNTEAFF.

This clonotype was found many times. The chain combines TRBV10-3 with TRBJ2-7, with 12 bases fitting TRBD1. The V gene end was trimmed by 7 bases and the J gene end by 7 bases; junction bases not matched to a gene: 11. The CDR3 runs to 15 residues. Germline V gives CDR1 ENHRY, CDR2 SYGVKD. The CDR3 here is CAIMDRDRGQGEQYF. The DNA of the CDR3 is TGTGCCATCATGGACCGGGACAGGGGGCAGGGGGAGCAGTACTTC.